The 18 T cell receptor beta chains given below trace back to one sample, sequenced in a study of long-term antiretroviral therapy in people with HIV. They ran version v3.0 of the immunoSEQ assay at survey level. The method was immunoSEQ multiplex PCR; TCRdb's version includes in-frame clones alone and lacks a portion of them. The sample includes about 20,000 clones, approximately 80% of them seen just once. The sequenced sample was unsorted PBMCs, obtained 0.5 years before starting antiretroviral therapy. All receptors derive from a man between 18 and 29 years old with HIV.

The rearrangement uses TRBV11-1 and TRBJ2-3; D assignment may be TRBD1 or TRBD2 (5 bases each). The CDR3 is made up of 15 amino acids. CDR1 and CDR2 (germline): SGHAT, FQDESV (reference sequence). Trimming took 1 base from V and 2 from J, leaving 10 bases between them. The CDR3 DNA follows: TGTGCCAGCAGCTTAGGAATGGGGGACACAGATACGCAGTATTTT. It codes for CASSLGMGDTDTQYF.

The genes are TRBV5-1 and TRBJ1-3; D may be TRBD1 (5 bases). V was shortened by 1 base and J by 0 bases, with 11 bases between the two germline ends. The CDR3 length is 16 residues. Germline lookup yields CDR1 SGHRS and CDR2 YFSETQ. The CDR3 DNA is TGCGCCAGCAGCTTGTCGGGGGTCCTCTCTGGAAACACCATATATTTT. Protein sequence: CASSLSGVLSGNTIYF.

CDR3 in DNA: TGTGCCAGCAGTTTAGTCACACTAATTAGCAATCAGCCCCAGCATTTT. Residues: CASSLVTLISNQPQHF. This chain uses TRBV28 with TRBJ1-5; no definite D call. Trimming took 2 bases from V and 0 from J, leaving 11 bases between them. CDR1 and CDR2 from the germline V gene are MDHEN and SYDVKM. The CDR3 runs to 16 residues.

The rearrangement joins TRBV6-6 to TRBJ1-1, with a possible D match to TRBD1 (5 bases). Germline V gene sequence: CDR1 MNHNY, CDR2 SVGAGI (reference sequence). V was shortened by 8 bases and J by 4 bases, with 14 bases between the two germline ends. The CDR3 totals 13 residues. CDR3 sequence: CASAGAYGTEAFF. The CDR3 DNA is TGTGCCAGCGCCGGGGCGTATGGCACTGAAGCTTTCTTT.

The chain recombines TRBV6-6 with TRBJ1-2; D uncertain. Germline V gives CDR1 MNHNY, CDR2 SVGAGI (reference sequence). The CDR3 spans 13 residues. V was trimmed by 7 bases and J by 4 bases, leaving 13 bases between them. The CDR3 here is CASTQGGLYGYTF. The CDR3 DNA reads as TGTGCCAGCACCCAAGGAGGTCTCTATGGCTACACCTTC.

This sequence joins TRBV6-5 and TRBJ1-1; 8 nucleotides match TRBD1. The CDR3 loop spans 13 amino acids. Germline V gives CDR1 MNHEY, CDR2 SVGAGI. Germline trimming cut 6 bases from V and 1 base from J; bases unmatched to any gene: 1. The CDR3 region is CASRTGANTEAFF. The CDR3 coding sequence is TGTGCCAGCAGGACAGGGGCGAACACTGAAGCTTTCTTT.

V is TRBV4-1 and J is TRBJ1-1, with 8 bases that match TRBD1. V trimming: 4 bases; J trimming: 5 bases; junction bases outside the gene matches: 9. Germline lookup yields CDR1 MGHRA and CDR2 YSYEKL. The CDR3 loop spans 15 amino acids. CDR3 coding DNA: TGCGCCAGCAGCCCCTTTTACAGGGGGGATACTGAAGCTTTCTTT. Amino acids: CASSPFYRGDTEAFF.

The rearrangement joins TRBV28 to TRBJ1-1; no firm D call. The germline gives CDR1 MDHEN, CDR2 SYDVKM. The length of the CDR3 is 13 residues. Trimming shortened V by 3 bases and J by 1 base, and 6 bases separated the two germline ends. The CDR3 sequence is CASSFGPNTEAFF. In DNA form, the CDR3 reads TGTGCCAGCAGTTTCGGTCCGAACACTGAAGCTTTCTTT.

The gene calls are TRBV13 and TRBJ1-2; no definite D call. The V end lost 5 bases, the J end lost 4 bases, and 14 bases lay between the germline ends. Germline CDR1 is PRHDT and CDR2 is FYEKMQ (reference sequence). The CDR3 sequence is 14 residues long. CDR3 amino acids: CASSTYTTRYGYTF. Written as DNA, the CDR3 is TGTGCCAGCAGCACCTACACCACCCGCTATGGCTACACCTTC.

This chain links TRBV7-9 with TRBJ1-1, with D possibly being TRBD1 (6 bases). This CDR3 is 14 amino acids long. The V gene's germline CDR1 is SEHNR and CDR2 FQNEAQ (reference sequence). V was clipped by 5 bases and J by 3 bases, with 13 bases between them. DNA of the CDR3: TGTGCCAGCAGCCACAGGGTGGGGGACACTGAAGCTTTCTTT. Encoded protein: CASSHRVGDTEAFF.

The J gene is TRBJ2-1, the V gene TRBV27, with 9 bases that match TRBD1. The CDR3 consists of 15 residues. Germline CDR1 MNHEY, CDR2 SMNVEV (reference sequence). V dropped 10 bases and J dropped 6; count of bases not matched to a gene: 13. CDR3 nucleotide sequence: TGTGCCACCCAATTTAGGACAGGGGTGTCCAATGAGCAGTTCTTC. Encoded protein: CATQFRTGVSNEQFF.

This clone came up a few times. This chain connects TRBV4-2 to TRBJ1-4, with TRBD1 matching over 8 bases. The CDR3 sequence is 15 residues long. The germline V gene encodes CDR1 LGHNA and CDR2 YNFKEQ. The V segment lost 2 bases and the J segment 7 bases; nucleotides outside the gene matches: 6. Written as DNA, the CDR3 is TGTGCCAGCAGCCAAAACAGGGGGTTGGGTGAAAAACTGTTTTTT. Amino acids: CASSQNRGLGEKLFF.

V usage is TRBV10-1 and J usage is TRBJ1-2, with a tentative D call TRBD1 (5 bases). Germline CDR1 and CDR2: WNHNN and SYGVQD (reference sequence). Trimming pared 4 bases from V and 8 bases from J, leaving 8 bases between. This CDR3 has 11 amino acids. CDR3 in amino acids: CASSGPGGYTF. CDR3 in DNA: TGCGCCAGCAGTGGGCCAGGGGGCTACACCTTC.

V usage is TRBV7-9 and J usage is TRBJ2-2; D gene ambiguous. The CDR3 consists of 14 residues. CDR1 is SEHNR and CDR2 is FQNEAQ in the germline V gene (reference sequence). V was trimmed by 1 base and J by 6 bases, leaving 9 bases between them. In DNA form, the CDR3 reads TGTGCCAGCAGCTTAGGAGCCACCCCCGGGGAGCTGTTTTTT. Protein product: CASSLGATPGELFF. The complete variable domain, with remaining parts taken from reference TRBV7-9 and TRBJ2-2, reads DTGVSQNPRHKITKRGQNVTFRCDPISEHNRLYWYRQTLGQGPEFLTYFQNEAQLEKSRLLSDRFSAERPKGSFSTLEIQRTEQGDSAMYLCASSLGATPGELFFGEGSRLTVL.

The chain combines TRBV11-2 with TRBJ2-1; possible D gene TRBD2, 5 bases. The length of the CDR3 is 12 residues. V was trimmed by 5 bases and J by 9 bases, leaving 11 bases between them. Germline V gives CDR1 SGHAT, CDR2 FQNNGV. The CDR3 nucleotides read TGTGCCAGCAGCCCGGACTCGTCTGAGCAGTTCTTC. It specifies CASSPDSSEQFF.

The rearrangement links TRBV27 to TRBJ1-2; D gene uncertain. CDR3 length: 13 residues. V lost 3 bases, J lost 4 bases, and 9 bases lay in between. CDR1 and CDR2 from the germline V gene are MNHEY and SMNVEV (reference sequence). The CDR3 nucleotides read TGTGCCAGCAGTTTCCGGGATACCTATGGCTACACCTTC. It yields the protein CASSFRDTYGYTF.

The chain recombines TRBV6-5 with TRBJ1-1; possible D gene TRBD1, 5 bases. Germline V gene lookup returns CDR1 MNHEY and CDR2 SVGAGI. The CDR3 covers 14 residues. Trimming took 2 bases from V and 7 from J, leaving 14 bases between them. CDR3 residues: CASSYQPRDGEAFF. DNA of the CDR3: TGTGCCAGCAGTTACCAACCCCGGGACGGTGAAGCTTTCTTT.

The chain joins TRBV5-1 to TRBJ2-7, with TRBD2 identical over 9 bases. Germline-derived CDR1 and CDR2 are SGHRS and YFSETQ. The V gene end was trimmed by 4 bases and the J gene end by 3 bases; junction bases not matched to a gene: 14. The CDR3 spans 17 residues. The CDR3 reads CASSPRQLGSGSYEQYF. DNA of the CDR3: TGCGCCAGCAGCCCCCGACAGTTAGGTAGCGGGAGCTACGAGCAGTACTTC.